A selection of T cell receptor beta chains follows, all from one sample in a study of regulatory T cells in long-lasting Graves disease. TCRdb re-analysed the multiplex PCR reads in MiXCR, keeping a single row per CDR3 protein. The sample has about 530,000 distinct CDR3 sequences, around 16% seen once. The same sample was also used in a study of T cells in Graves' hyperthyroidism and ophthalmopathy.

Sequences were derived from peripheral blood mononuclear cells (PBMCs), sampled at new diagnosis, from a patient treated with antithyroid drugs. The receptors were gathered from a woman aged 35-60 years with Graves disease. The CDR3 runs from the conserved cysteine through the conserved F or W. A D gene is named only where the DNA matches it firmly. A clone size is listed for some rows: how often the clone was seen (once, few, many), or a class if it is expanded.

CDR3,DNA,length,D,V,J,size
CAISPFGGDYGYTF,TGTGCCATCAGCCCTTTCGGGGGTGACTATGGCTACACCTTC,14,-,TRBV6-9,TRBJ1-2,-
CASSPRRLHTEAFF,TGTGCCAGCAGTCCCAGACGGCTCCACACTGAAGCTTTCTTT,14,-,TRBV28,TRBJ1-1,many
CASSFLRAFYSNQPQHF,TGTGCCAGCAGCTTCCTGCGGGCGTTTTATAGCAATCAGCCCCAGCATTTT,17,-,TRBV27,TRBJ1-5,many
CSASAPWSNNQPQHF,TGCAGTGCTAGTGCCCCGTGGAGTAACAATCAGCCCCAGCATTTT,15,-,TRBV20-1,TRBJ1-5,-
CASSTYEQGELFF,TGTGCCAGCAGCACCTACGAGCAGGGGGAGCTGTTTTTT,13,-,TRBV3-1,TRBJ2-2,-
CSADASTDTQYF,TGCAGCGCTGACGCCAGCACAGATACGCAGTATTTT,12,-,TRBV29-1,TRBJ2-3,many
CASSVGRDQPQHF,TGTGCCAGCAGCGTAGGCAGGGATCAGCCCCAGCATTTT,13,-,TRBV9,TRBJ1-5,few
CASSSLVDTGELFF,TGTGCCAGCAGTTCGTTAGTAGACACCGGGGAGCTGTTTTTT,14,-,TRBV12-3/TRBV12-4,TRBJ2-2,many
CASSLLAGGLYTF,TGTGCCAGCAGTTTGCTGGCAGGAGGTCTCTACACCTTC,13,-,TRBV12-3/TRBV12-4,TRBJ1-2,few
CASRPRGITEAFF,TGTGCCAGCAGACCCAGGGGAATCACTGAAGCTTTCTTT,13,-,TRBV5-8,TRBJ1-1,-
CASSLFWDRGLGSNQPQHF,TGTGCCAGCAGTTTATTTTGGGACAGGGGGCTAGGGAGCAATCAGCCCCAGCATTTT,19,TRBD1,TRBV27,TRBJ1-5,many
CASSHPGTPGYGYTF,TGTGCCAGCAGCCACCCCGGGACCCCCGGCTATGGCTACACCTTC,15,-,TRBV16,TRBJ1-2,-
CASSLVYGAPPNEQFF,TGCGCCAGCAGCTTGGTTTATGGGGCCCCCCCCAATGAGCAGTTCTTC,16,-,TRBV5-1,TRBJ2-1,few
CATGGPRQYF,TGTGCGACAGGGGGGCCGCGGCAGTACTTC,10,TRBD1,TRBV6-1,TRBJ2-7,-
CASSRLRGGYGYTF,TGTGCCAGCAGCCGCCTTCGAGGGGGCTATGGCTACACCTTC,14,-,TRBV7-2,TRBJ1-2,-
CASSTTFYEQYF,TGTGCCAGTTCAACGACTTTCTACGAGCAGTACTTC,12,-,TRBV12-3/TRBV12-4,TRBJ2-7,-
CASSQVEFGTEAFF,TGTGCCAGCAGCCAAGTAGAATTCGGCACTGAAGCTTTCTTT,14,-,TRBV3-1,TRBJ1-1,many
CASKLDRENTEAFF,TGCGCCAGCAAGCTCGACAGGGAGAACACTGAAGCTTTCTTT,14,TRBD1,TRBV5-1,TRBJ1-1,many
CAISEARQGPTGQPQHF,TGTGCCATCAGTGAGGCTCGACAGGGCCCAACGGGTCAGCCCCAGCATTTT,17,TRBD1,TRBV10-3,TRBJ1-5,many
CASAPSGYGYTF,TGTGCCAGCGCGCCGTCTGGCTATGGCTACACCTTC,12,-,TRBV6-2/TRBV6-3,TRBJ1-2,-
CASSYFDSLSGNTIYF,TGTGCCAGCAGTTACTTTGACAGCCTCTCTGGAAACACCATATATTTT,16,-,TRBV2,TRBJ1-3,many